This record looks at one T cell receptor beta chain sequence and its context. This specimen comes from a study of T cell clones after liver transplantation. On the study more broadly: At least one year of complete immunosuppression withdrawal without enzymes over twice normal defined tolerance.

The assay was immunoSEQ multiplex PCR, and TCRdb's table has in-frame clones only and misses some. Here the sample spans some 59,000 clones, roughly two thirds being singletons. The CDR3 sequence is 14 residues long. CDR1 and CDR2 (germline): SGHTA, FQGTGA. Between the trimmed V and J ends, which lost 4 bases and 5 bases, there was a span of 14 bases. The source is a human donor who received a liver transplant. This chain connects TRBV7-3 to TRBJ2-5; the D gene is possibly TRBD1 (8 bases). Sequences were derived from CD4+ T cells from blood, sampled before liver transplant. CDR3 in amino acids: CASSSGQGGETQYF. CDR3 coding DNA: TGTGCCAGCAGCTCAGGACAGGGAGGGGAGACCCAGTACTTC.